The source of this T cell receptor beta chain is a study of blood T cell repertoires in COVID-19. Study at large: PBMCs, B-cell-depleted T cells, or T cells were the source of the cDNA or gDNA that made up the material.

The germline gives CDR1 LGHNA, CDR2 YSLEER. Trimming shortened V by 2 bases and J by 4 bases, and 17 bases separated the two germline ends. The CDR3 covers 16 residues. Cohorts were determined from participant-reported clinical history. The study counted Cohort 3 donors as recovered given two negative PCRs, clearance, or symptom resolution. Original methodology: Counts of nucleated cells, estimated from reference gene primer amplification, were obtained. Generated by immunoSEQ multiplex PCR, the TCRdb table keeps only in-frame clones and is missing some. D and trimming were read from the DNA, whereas the V and J calls and clone size are those reported in that table. The sample has approximately 170,000 clones, around 90% seen once.

The material sequenced was PBMCs or T cells enriched from blood (not recorded which). V gene TRBV4-3 combines with J gene TRBJ1-2; D is undetermined. This receptor was taken from a young woman who had recovered from COVID-19. This chain's CDR3 is CASSQTHISGPYGYTF. The CDR3 coding sequence is TGCGCCAGCAGCCAAACCCATATCTCTGGGCCCTATGGCTACACCTTC.